The 10 T cell receptor beta chains below come from one sample, sequenced in a study of blood T cell repertoires in COVID-19. Profiled with immunoSEQ multiplex PCR; TCRdb holds only in-frame clones, not every one. This table holds some 200,000 clones, about 90% found once. The sequenced sample was peripheral blood. The source of these receptors is a woman aged 55 to 70 with COVID-19, enrolled during active disease.

V usage is TRBV19 and J usage is TRBJ1-2; 9 positions match TRBD1. Unmatched junction bases numbered 10, after V lost 9 bases and J lost 5 bases. The CDR3 extends over 14 amino acids. Germline lookup yields CDR1 LNHDA and CDR2 SQIVND (reference sequence). The CDR3 protein is CASEPDRGGYGYTF. The CDR3, as DNA: TGTGCCAGCGAACCGGACAGGGGAGGGTATGGCTACACCTTC. The complete variable domain, with remaining parts taken from reference TRBV19 and TRBJ1-2, reads DGGITQSPKYLFRKEGQNVTLSCEQNLNHDAMYWYRQDPGQGLRLIYYSQIVNDFQKGDIAEGYSVSREKKESFPLTVTSAQKNPTAFYLCASEPDRGGYGYTFGSGTRLTVV.

The chain links TRBV5-1 to TRBJ2-7; D is possibly TRBD1 (5 bases). The germline V and J ends were trimmed by 0 bases and 1 base, with 11 bases remaining between them. The CDR3 is 15 amino acids. Germline CDR1 and CDR2: SGHRS and YFSETQ. In nucleotides, the CDR3 is TGCGCCAGCAGCTTGGATCGCACAGGATCCTACGAGCAGTACTTC. Protein sequence: CASSLDRTGSYEQYF.

The chain combines TRBV7-9 with TRBJ1-5, with 8 bases fitting TRBD1. This CDR3 region has 14 residues. Germline CDR1 reads SEHNR; CDR2 reads FQNEAQ (reference sequence). Trimming at V came to 6 bases and at J to 7 bases, leaving 8 bases not matched to a gene. CDR3: CASSRQGPGQPQHF. The CDR3 DNA follows: TGTGCCAGCAGTCGACAGGGGCCGGGGCAGCCCCAGCATTTT. Full variable domain (missing parts from reference TRBV7-9 and TRBJ1-5): DTGVSQNPRHKITKRGQNVTFRCDPISEHNRLYWYRQTLGQGPEFLTYFQNEAQLEKSRLLSDRFSAERPKGSFSTLEIQRTEQGDSAMYLCASSRQGPGQPQHFGDGTRLSIL.

The chain couples TRBV19 to TRBJ1-2; TRBD1 aligns across 10 bases. CDR1 and CDR2 from the germline V gene are LNHDA and SQIVND (reference sequence). This CDR3 region has 16 residues. V trimming: 6 bases; J trimming: 6 bases; junction bases outside the gene matches: 13. This chain's CDR3 is CASSIEPGQGTNGYTF. DNA of the CDR3: TGTGCCAGTAGCATTGAACCGGGACAGGGGACTAATGGCTACACCTTC.

The chain has TRBV12-3 or TRBV12-4 and TRBJ2-1; possible D gene TRBD2, 5 bases. The CDR3 loop spans 13 amino acids. The ends were cut back, 3 bases at V and 6 bases at J, with 9 bases in the middle. As DNA, the CDR3 is TGTGCCAGCAGTTTCTTAGCGCGCAATGAGCAGTTCTTC. This sequence encodes CASSFLARNEQFF.

CDR3 amino acids: CASSRLAGHTTGELFF. As DNA, the CDR3 is TGCGCCAGCAGCCGCCTAGCGGGGCATACCACCGGGGAGCTGTTTTTT. The chain couples TRBV5-1 to TRBJ2-2, with 9 bases that match TRBD2. The CDR3 loop spans 16 amino acids. CDR1 and CDR2 from the germline V gene are SGHRS and YFSETQ. The ends lost 4 bases at V and 4 bases at J; junction bases unmatched: 8.

The rearrangement links TRBV3-1 (or the pseudogene TRBV3-2) to TRBJ1-2; D might be TRBD1 (5 bases). This CDR3 is built from 15 residues. The germline V gene encodes CDR1 LGHDT and CDR2 YNNKEL (reference sequence). The V end lost 2 bases, the J end lost 4 bases, and 14 bases lay between the germline ends. The CDR3 sequence: CASSQPGWVGYGYTF. CDR3 bases: TGTGCCAGCAGCCAACCAGGGTGGGTGGGCTATGGCTACACCTTC.

The chain links TRBV5-5 to TRBJ1-2; 8 positions agree with TRBD1. The CDR3 is 12 amino acids. The germline CDR1 and CDR2 sequences are SGHKS and YYEKEE (reference sequence). Trimming at V came to 4 bases and at J to 7 bases, leaving 3 bases not matched to a gene. The DNA of the CDR3 is TGTGCCAGCAGCACAGGGGGGGGTGGCTACACCTTC. Its translation is CASSTGGGGYTF.

This chain connects TRBV24-1 to TRBJ2-7; 12 nucleotides match TRBD2. Trimming cost V 5 bases and J 12 bases; bases outside gene matches: 4. Germline V gene lookup returns CDR1 KGHDR and CDR2 SFDVKD. The CDR3 length is 12 residues. CDR3 coding DNA: TGTGCCACCAGTGGACTAGCGGGAGCCCTGTACTTC. Protein: CATSGLAGALYF.

The chain employs TRBV4-3 and TRBJ1-1; D gene ambiguous. V was trimmed by 0 bases and J by 0 bases, leaving 14 bases between them. From germline, CDR1 is LGHNA and CDR2 YSLEER. The CDR3 is 17 residues long. CDR3 loop: CASSQDAAGRMNTEAFF. The CDR3 DNA is TGCGCCAGCAGCCAAGATGCGGCTGGTAGAATGAACACTGAAGCTTTCTTT.